The rows below give T cell receptor beta chains drawn from one sample of a study of blood T cells in healthy people across ages. TCRdb passed the 5' RACE reads through MiXCR, listing each CDR3 protein once. The data hold about 780,000 distinct CDR3 sequences, with approximately 65% observed a single time. The sample was blood. Receptor source: a man aged 25-45 years in good health. Both conserved end residues are part of each CDR3. The D gene is left open where the match is weak. Part of the rows lack a size; the others show once, few, many or a class for expanded clones.

size: .
J: TRBJ2-7
D: TRBD2
V: TRBV7-2
DNA: TGTGCCAGCAGCTTACGTCCGGGACTAGCGGGGGGGCCGGAGTACAATGAGCAGTACTTC
CDR3: CASSLRPGLAGGPEYNEQYF

size: few
J: TRBJ2-5
D: TRBD2
V: TRBV4-3
DNA: TGCGCCAGCAGCCAAGTCGCTAGCGGGGGCCCTTACACAGAGACCCAGTACTTC
CDR3: CASSQVASGGPYTETQYF

size: .
J: TRBJ2-1
D: .
V: TRBV27
DNA: TGTGCCAGCAGGTCTCCCGGAAGATACAATGAGCAGTTCTTC
CDR3: CASRSPGRYNEQFF

size: .
J: TRBJ2-1
D: .
V: TRBV9
DNA: TGTGCCAGCAGCGGCCCCGTCGGGGGCAGGAAAAATGAGCAGTTCTTC
CDR3: CASSGPVGGRKNEQFF

size: .
J: TRBJ1-1
D: .
V: TRBV25-1
DNA: TGTGCCAGCAGGAGAGGAGGGAGTTGTGATGAAGCTTTCTTT
CDR3: CASRRGGSCDEAFF

size: .
J: TRBJ2-7
D: TRBD1
V: TRBV20-1
DNA: TGCAGTGCTAGACTGACAGGGTTTTCCTACGAGCAGTACTTC
CDR3: CSARLTGFSYEQYF

size: .
J: TRBJ2-7
D: .
V: TRBV5-1
DNA: TGCGCCAGCAGCGTCTCGCACGGGTTTGACTACGAGCAGTACTTC
CDR3: CASSVSHGFDYEQYF

size: .
J: TRBJ1-1
D: .
V: TRBV12-3/TRBV12-4
DNA: TGTGCCAGCAGTTTTACCAAGAACACTGAAGCTTTCTTT
CDR3: CASSFTKNTEAFF

size: once
J: TRBJ1-4
D: .
V: TRBV10-3
DNA: TGTGCCATCAGTGAGTCCCGGGGACTACCTAAACCGGAAAAACTGTTTTTT
CDR3: CAISESRGLPKPEKLFF

size: .
J: TRBJ1-4
D: .
V: TRBV12-3/TRBV12-4
DNA: TGTGCCAGCAGTAGACCCCCAACTAATGAAAAACTGTTTTTT
CDR3: CASSRPPTNEKLFF

size: .
J: TRBJ1-2
D: .
V: TRBV9
DNA: TGTGCCAGCAGCGTAGGTCCCCTCGTGGGAGTTAACGGCTACACCTTC
CDR3: CASSVGPLVGVNGYTF

size: once
J: TRBJ1-2
D: .
V: TRBV15
DNA: TGTGCCATCAGCAGAGAAAGACTCTCAGGCTACACCTTC
CDR3: CAISRERLSGYTF

size: .
J: TRBJ1-4
D: .
V: TRBV12-3/TRBV12-4
DNA: TGTGCCAGCAGTCCCTCGTCCGGGGAAAAACTGTTTTTT
CDR3: CASSPSSGEKLFF

size: .
J: TRBJ1-6
D: TRBD1
V: TRBV20-1
DNA: TGCAGTGCTAGAGATCAGTCAGGGGGCCCCTATAATTCACCCCTCCACTTT
CDR3: CSARDQSGGPYNSPLHF

size: .
J: TRBJ1-2
D: .
V: TRBV20-1
DNA: TGCAGTGCTAGAGACCTGGACGCCTATTCTAACTATGGCTACACCTTC
CDR3: CSARDLDAYSNYGYTF

size: .
J: TRBJ2-1
D: .
V: TRBV5-1
DNA: TGCGCCAGCAGCTTGGAAGTTTCCGGGACCCAGAACGGGCCTGAGCAGTTCTTC
CDR3: CASSLEVSGTQNGPEQFF

size: .
J: TRBJ2-1
D: .
V: TRBV6-4
DNA: TGTGCCAGCAGTGACTCGACTCGGGCCTACAATGAGCAGTTCTTC
CDR3: CASSDSTRAYNEQFF

size: few
J: TRBJ1-2
D: .
V: TRBV11-2
DNA: TGTGCCAGCAGCTTAGCAGGGAGTAATGGCTACACCTTC
CDR3: CASSLAGSNGYTF

size: few
J: TRBJ2-3
D: .
V: TRBV5-1
DNA: TGCGCCAGCAGCCCTTGGACAGGCACAGATACGCAGTATTTT
CDR3: CASSPWTGTDTQYF

size: .
J: TRBJ2-5
D: .
V: TRBV12-3/TRBV12-4
DNA: TGTGCCAGCAGTTTGGGGGACTTTCGGGAGACCCAGTACTTC
CDR3: CASSLGDFRETQYF

size: .
J: TRBJ2-3
D: .
V: TRBV4-2
DNA: TGTGCCAGCAGCCCGACGACCGCGGGGCCGGGCACAGATACGCGGTATTTT
CDR3: CASSPTTAGPGTDTRYF

size: .
J: TRBJ2-7
D: .
V: TRBV7-6
DNA: TGTGCCAGCAGCCGCCTCGGCGACGAGCAGTACTTC
CDR3: CASSRLGDEQYF

size: few
J: TRBJ1-2
D: .
V: TRBV29-1
DNA: TGCAGCGACGATTGGTCCTATGGCTACACCTTC
CDR3: CSDDWSYGYTF

size: .
J: TRBJ1-2
D: TRBD1
V: TRBV29-1
DNA: TGCAGCGTGACAGGGGGGGGAAACTTTTATGGCTACACCTTC
CDR3: CSVTGGGNFYGYTF

size: .
J: TRBJ2-1
D: TRBD2
V: TRBV4-3
DNA: TGCGCCAGCAGCCAATCTACTAGCGGGGGGAACAATGAGCAGTTCTTC
CDR3: CASSQSTSGGNNEQFF

size: .
J: TRBJ1-1
D: .
V: TRBV6-5
DNA: TGTGCCAGTTCCGGGGGGGTGGCAATGAACACTGAAGCTTTCTTT
CDR3: CASSGGVAMNTEAFF

size: .
J: TRBJ2-1
D: .
V: TRBV2
DNA: TGTGCCAGCAGGACAGGAACCTCCTACAATGAGCAGTTCTTC
CDR3: CASRTGTSYNEQFF

size: .
J: TRBJ1-4
D: .
V: TRBV4-1
DNA: TGCGCCAGCAGCCAAGCTTATGAAAAACTGTTTTTT
CDR3: CASSQAYEKLFF

size: .
J: TRBJ2-7
D: .
V: TRBV6-2/TRBV6-3
DNA: TGTGCCAGCAGACCCCGAGGGTACGCAGTCGACGAGCAGTACTTC
CDR3: CASRPRGYAVDEQYF

size: .
J: TRBJ2-5
D: .
V: TRBV10-3
DNA: TGTGCCATCAGCTTAGTTGGACGGAATGAGCAGTACTTC
CDR3: CAISLVGRNEQYF

size: .
J: TRBJ2-3
D: .
V: TRBV7-9
DNA: TGTGCCAGCAGTTTAGGTCCGGCGAGCACAGATACGCAGTATTTT
CDR3: CASSLGPASTDTQYF

size: many
J: TRBJ2-7
D: TRBD2
V: TRBV7-2
DNA: TGTGCCAGCAGTCTGGGACTAGCGGGCACCTACGAGCAGTACTTC
CDR3: CASSLGLAGTYEQYF

size: .
J: TRBJ2-5
D: .
V: TRBV7-9
DNA: TGTGCCAGCAGCTTATATTCAGCGGCTTGGAGGGAGACCCAGTACTTC
CDR3: CASSLYSAAWRETQYF

size: .
J: TRBJ2-7
D: TRBD1
V: TRBV20-1
DNA: TGCAGTGCCTCATCCTCTCACCGGGACAGGGAGTTTCACGAGCAGTACTTC
CDR3: CSASSSHRDREFHEQYF

size: .
J: TRBJ2-7
D: .
V: TRBV24-1
DNA: TGTGCCACCAGTGATTCATCCCCTTCCGAGCAGTACTTC
CDR3: CATSDSSPSEQYF

size: few
J: TRBJ2-5
D: TRBD1
V: TRBV29-1
DNA: TGCAGCGTGCCCAGGGGGCAGGAGACCCAGTACTTC
CDR3: CSVPRGQETQYF

size: .
J: TRBJ2-6
D: TRBD1
V: TRBV7-8
DNA: TGTGCCAGCACCCTAATCCCGGGACAGGGGTCTGCAGGGGCCAACGTCCTGACTTTC
CDR3: CASTLIPGQGSAGANVLTF

size: few
J: TRBJ1-2
D: .
V: TRBV12-3/TRBV12-4
DNA: TGTGCCAGCAGTTTATTGGGGAAAGGCTACACCTTC
CDR3: CASSLLGKGYTF

size: .
J: TRBJ2-5
D: .
V: TRBV7-9
DNA: TGTGCCAGCAGCCTGAAGGGCAGGGGTTTTGGGGAGCAGTACTTC
CDR3: CASSLKGRGFGEQYF

size: .
J: TRBJ2-3
D: .
V: TRBV7-9
DNA: TGTGCCGGCAGCTTAAGTCCCAGCGCGAGAGATACGCAGTATTTT
CDR3: CAGSLSPSARDTQYF

size: .
J: TRBJ2-1
D: TRBD1
V: TRBV6-5
DNA: TGTGCCAGCAGTCTACAGGGGGTAGCCTACAATGAGCAGTTCTTC
CDR3: CASSLQGVAYNEQFF

size: .
J: TRBJ1-1
D: .
V: TRBV20-1
DNA: TGCAGTGCTAGAGATTACGGAGGGGTGAGAAACACTGAAGCTTTCTTT
CDR3: CSARDYGGVRNTEAFF

size: .
J: TRBJ1-2
D: TRBD1
V: TRBV7-2
DNA: TGTGCCAGCAGCCTCCTGGGGGGGACAGGGGCTGGCTACACCTTC
CDR3: CASSLLGGTGAGYTF

size: .
J: TRBJ1-6
D: .
V: TRBV12-3/TRBV12-4
DNA: TGTGCCAGCAGCCCCCAGGGGACTCATTCACCCCTCCACTTT
CDR3: CASSPQGTHSPLHF

size: .
J: TRBJ1-2
D: .
V: TRBV9
DNA: TGTGCCAGCAGCGTAGTTTCCCATGGCTACACCTTC
CDR3: CASSVVSHGYTF

size: .
J: TRBJ2-7
D: TRBD1
V: TRBV28
DNA: TGTGCCAGCAGTTCAACCGGGACAGGGGCTTTCAACTACGAGCAGTACTTC
CDR3: CASSSTGTGAFNYEQYF